The rows below give T cell receptor beta chains drawn from one sample of a study of shared clonotypes between healthy human individuals. The repertoire was sequenced with immunoSEQ multiplex PCR; TCRdb's copy has only in-frame clones and lacks some. The sample carries 1.5 million to 2.5 million clones, approximately 95% recorded once. Sequencing was carried out using naive CD8+ T cells sorted from blood. These receptors were collected from a man younger than 30 in good health. Both conserved end residues are part of each CDR3. The D gene is left open where the match is weak. Clone size is shown for a subset of rows, as once, few, many or a class of expanded clone.

TRBV7-9	.	.	TRBJ2-7	TGTGCCAGCAGCTTTTCCATGTGGGAGCAGTACTTC	CASSFSMWEQYF
TRBV30	.	.	TRBJ2-5	TGTGCCTGGAGCCCCGACAGCCAAGAGACCCAGTACTTC	CAWSPDSQETQYF
TRBV4-1	.	.	TRBJ2-1	TGCGCCAGCAGCCAGATAAGCGGAGGTGAGCAGTTCTTC	CASSQISGGEQFF
TRBV10-2	.	.	TRBJ2-2	TGCGCCAGCAGTGCCGGGGCCTCGAGAGGGGAGCTGTTTTTT	CASSAGASRGELFF
TRBV9	.	.	TRBJ1-5	TGTGCCAGCAGCCCCGGAGATAGCAATCAGCCCCAGCATTTT	CASSPGDSNQPQHF
TRBV28	.	once	TRBJ1-6	TGTGCCAGCAGTTTACGGGCTTTAGATTCACCCCTCCACTTT	CASSLRALDSPLHF
TRBV6-6	.	.	TRBJ2-7	TGTGCCAGCAGTTTAACCCACAGGGCCGTGTCCTACGAGCAGTACTTC	CASSLTHRAVSYEQYF
TRBV11-2	TRBD1	.	TRBJ2-7	TGTGCCAGCAGCTTAGCCGGGACAGCCGAGGGTTACGAGCAGTACTTC	CASSLAGTAEGYEQYF
TRBV27	.	.	TRBJ1-1	TGTGCCACCATGGGTCTTAAGGGGGACACTGAAGCTTTCTTT	CATMGLKGDTEAFF
TRBV10-3	.	.	TRBJ1-5	TGTGCCATCAGTGAGTCGACGGAGACACCTAATCAGCCCCAGCATTTT	CAISESTETPNQPQHF
TRBV27	.	.	TRBJ2-7	TGTGCCAGCAGTTTTCTCCGAGGTCCCCCGTTTAGCGAGCAGTACTTC	CASSFLRGPPFSEQYF
TRBV30	.	.	TRBJ1-1	TGTGCCTGGAGTCCACCGAACACTGAAGCTTTCTTT	CAWSPPNTEAFF
TRBV10-2	TRBD1	.	TRBJ1-5	TGCGCCAGCAGTGAGTGGGACAGGATCGATAGCAATCAGCCCCAGCATTTT	CASSEWDRIDSNQPQHF
TRBV2	TRBD1	.	TRBJ1-5	TGTGCCAGCAGTGAAGGACAGGGTCGTCAGCCCCAGCATTTT	CASSEGQGRQPQHF
TRBV9	.	.	TRBJ1-6	TGTGCCAGCAGCGACCCCTTAGGAGGTTCACCCCTCCACTTT	CASSDPLGGSPLHF
TRBV9	.	.	TRBJ2-1	TGTGCCAGCAGCCCAGCAGGGACCTACAATGAGCAGTTCTTC	CASSPAGTYNEQFF
TRBV28	.	.	TRBJ2-7	TGTGCCAGCAGTTTCCGGGGGCAGAACTCCTACGAGCAGTACTTC	CASSFRGQNSYEQYF
TRBV1	.	.	TRBJ2-3	TGCACGAAAAGAGGCGGATACACAGATACGCAGTATTTT	CTKRGGYTDTQYF
TRBV13	TRBD1	.	TRBJ2-1	TGTGCCAGCAGCTCCCTCGGGACAGTTATCAACAATGAGCAGTTCTTC	CASSSLGTVINNEQFF
TRBV23-1	.	.	TRBJ1-6	TGCGCCAGCAGTCAACTCCTCCGACAAGCTTCACCCCTCCACTTT	CASSQLLRQASPLHF
TRBV4-1	.	.	TRBJ2-7	TGCGCCAGCAGCCAACCCCAGGGGGGGGTCCCCTACGAGCAGTACTTC	CASSQPQGGVPYEQYF
TRBV10-3	.	.	TRBJ2-3	TGTGCCATCAGTGAGCCGAGCGGTCCGGGGGCAGATACGCAGTATTTT	CAISEPSGPGADTQYF
TRBV5-6	.	.	TRBJ2-2	TGTGCCAGCAGCTTAACCCATTTTGGACTTACCGGGGAGCTGTTTTTT	CASSLTHFGLTGELFF
TRBV10-3	.	once	TRBJ1-4	TGTGCCATCAGCGACGGCGGGGACGTTGAAAAACTGTTTTTT	CAISDGGDVEKLFF
TRBV27	.	.	TRBJ1-2	TGTGCCAGCAGTTCTATGCCCCAGGGCAGGGATGATGGCTACACCTTC	CASSSMPQGRDDGYTF
TRBV28	.	.	TRBJ2-7	TGTGCCAGCAGTGAGTTATGGGCCGAGCAGTACTTC	CASSELWAEQYF
TRBV6-6	TRBD1	.	TRBJ2-7	TGTGCCAGCGAAATAGGGACAGGGTCCGACGAGCAGTACTTC	CASEIGTGSDEQYF
TRBV30	TRBD1	.	TRBJ2-5	TGTGCCTGGAGCCTCGGACAGGGACAAGAGACCCAGTACTTC	CAWSLGQGQETQYF
TRBV5-4	TRBD1	.	TRBJ2-3	TGTGCCAGCAGCCTTGGGACAGGGGGAATAGATACGCAGTATTTT	CASSLGTGGIDTQYF
TRBV2	.	few	TRBJ1-3	TGTGCCAGCAGTGAAGATCGGACCTCTGGAAACACCATATATTTT	CASSEDRTSGNTIYF
TRBV2	.	.	TRBJ1-2	TGTGCCAGCAGCCCACTCTATGGCTACACCTTC	CASSPLYGYTF
TRBV29-1	TRBD2	.	TRBJ2-1	TGCAGCGTTGAGGGAACTAGCGGGAGAACCTACAATGAGCAGTTCTTC	CSVEGTSGRTYNEQFF
TRBV6-5	TRBD1	.	TRBJ2-7	TGTGCCAGCAGTTACTCGCGGGACAGGGGATCCTACGAGCAGTACTTC	CASSYSRDRGSYEQYF
TRBV11-1	.	.	TRBJ2-7	TGTGCCAGCAGCCCCACCCCCTCCGAGCAGTACTTC	CASSPTPSEQYF
TRBV29-1	TRBD2	.	TRBJ2-1	TGCAGCGTTGAACCTGCTAGCGGGGGGAAATACAATGAGCAGTTCTTC	CSVEPASGGKYNEQFF
TRBV7-6	TRBD2	.	TRBJ2-1	TGTGCCAGCAGCGCGACTAGCGGGGAGTACAATGAGCAGTTCTTC	CASSATSGEYNEQFF
TRBV5-1	TRBD1	once	TRBJ2-7	TGCGCCAGCAGCGAGCCAGACGGGACAGATAATTACGAGCAGTACTTC	CASSEPDGTDNYEQYF
TRBV13	.	.	TRBJ2-1	TGTGCCAGCAGCCAGGGACCTGAGCAGTTCTTC	CASSQGPEQFF
TRBV30	.	.	TRBJ1-1	TGTGCCTGGAGCCGACCGGCACCGAACACTGAAGCTTTCTTT	CAWSRPAPNTEAFF
TRBV9	.	.	TRBJ2-3	TGTGCCAGCAGCGTAGGGAGCACAGATACGCAGTATTTT	CASSVGSTDTQYF
TRBV6-6	.	.	TRBJ1-1	TGTGCCAGCAGTTACCCGGGGGAGAAGACTGAAGCTTTCTTT	CASSYPGEKTEAFF
TRBV7-9	.	.	TRBJ2-1	TGTGCCAGCAGCTCCGACGGACCAGGGAGGGAGCAGTTCTTC	CASSSDGPGREQFF